The rows below give T cell receptor beta chains drawn from one sample of a study of CD8 T cells in Susac syndrome. TCRdb passed the immunoSEQ multiplex PCR reads through MiXCR, listing each CDR3 protein once. The sample contains some 300,000 distinct CDR3 sequences, approximately 85% of which appear only once. The sequencing sample was made of CD8+ T cells from PBMCs. The receptors were gathered from a human donor with multiple sclerosis. Both conserved end residues are part of each CDR3. D genes are given only for firm matches. The size entry is marked missing in some rows and otherwise reads once, few, many or a size class.

V	D	size	J	DNA	CDR3
TRBV7-6	-	-	TRBJ2-1	TGTGCCAGCAGCATCGACCAAAGCTCCTACAATGAGCAGTTCTTC	CASSIDQSSYNEQFF
TRBV6-5	-	few	TRBJ2-1	TGTGCCAGCAGTTACCTTTCCAGGAGTGATGAGCAGTTCTTC	CASSYLSRSDEQFF
TRBV25-1	-	once	TRBJ2-5	TGTGCCAGCAGTGAATATGACAGCAAAGAGACCCAGTACTTC	CASSEYDSKETQYF
TRBV4-3	-	-	TRBJ2-3	TGCGCCAGCAACCAAGAAGAATTATACAACGAGAGCACAGATACGCAGTATTTT	CASNQEELYNESTDTQYF
TRBV11-3	-	-	TRBJ2-2	TGTGCCAGCAGCGCTAGCCCCATGAACACCGGGGAGCTGTTTTTT	CASSASPMNTGELFF
TRBV19	-	-	TRBJ2-1	TGTGCCAGTAGTATAGATCGGGTCCCCGGGAGCTCCTACAATGAGCAGTTCTTC	CASSIDRVPGSSYNEQFF
TRBV24-1	TRBD2	-	TRBJ2-5	TGTGCCACCAGTGATTTTAAAGGATTAGCGGGCCCCCCCGAGACCCAGTACTTC	CATSDFKGLAGPPETQYF
TRBV28	-	-	TRBJ2-6	TGTGCCAGCAGTTTTCTACAGGGCTACGGACTCTGGCCCAACGTCCTGACTTTC	CASSFLQGYGLWPNVLTF
TRBV7-2	-	-	TRBJ2-7	TGTGCCAGCAGCTTAGGACTTTCCTCGGGCTACGAGCAGTACTTC	CASSLGLSSGYEQYF
TRBV6-1	-	-	TRBJ2-1	TGTGCCAGCAGTGAATTACGGGGTCACGAGGAGTTCTTC	CASSELRGHEEFF
TRBV4-3	TRBD2	-	TRBJ2-1	TGCGCCAGCAGCCAGGGGGGACTAGCGGGAGACGCCAGGGACAATGAGCAGTTCTTC	CASSQGGLAGDARDNEQFF
TRBV7-8	TRBD2	-	TRBJ2-3	TGTGCCAGCAGCTCAGCGGGAGTGAGGACAGATACGCAGTATTTT	CASSSAGVRTDTQYF
TRBV6-1	-	few	TRBJ2-1	TGTGCCAGCAGCCTCGACGACAATGAGCAGTTCTTC	CASSLDDNEQFF
TRBV19	-	-	TRBJ1-5	TGTGCCAGTAGTATGATGCAGCCGAGCAATCAGCCCCAGCATTTT	CASSMMQPSNQPQHF
TRBV19	TRBD2	-	TRBJ2-1	TGTGCCAGTAGTACCCGGACGGGACTAGCGGGACCTCATGAGCAGTTCTTC	CASSTRTGLAGPHEQFF
TRBV28	-	-	TRBJ1-2	TGTGCCAGCAGCCCGAGCGGGGACTATGGCTACACCTTC	CASSPSGDYGYTF
TRBV7-9	-	-	TRBJ1-4	TGTGCCAGCAGCTTTGTCCCACTCAAGCCAGGAATCTATGAAAAACTGTTTTTT	CASSFVPLKPGIYEKLFF
TRBV7-2	TRBD2	-	TRBJ2-1	TGTGCCAGCAGCTTCGGCCCGAGGGAGGGCTACAATGAGCAGTTCTTC	CASSFGPREGYNEQFF
TRBV27	-	-	TRBJ2-7	TGTGCCAGCAGTTTCGGAGGGGGTGGAGGCGAGCAGTACTTC	CASSFGGGGGEQYF
TRBV28	-	-	TRBJ2-1	TGTGCCAGCAGTTCCCGGGCCCCATGGGGTGAGCAGTTCTTC	CASSSRAPWGEQFF
TRBV5-6	-	-	TRBJ2-1	TGTGCCAGCAGCGCCGGGACTCCAAATAACAATGAGCAGTTCTTC	CASSAGTPNNNEQFF
TRBV4-1	TRBD1	-	TRBJ1-4	TGCGCCAGCAATCCCAGGGGGACGGCTAATGAAAAACTGTTTTTT	CASNPRGTANEKLFF
TRBV6-2/TRBV6-3	TRBD1	once	TRBJ1-2	TGTGCCAGCAGTTACGGGACAGGTTCATATGGCTACACCTTC	CASSYGTGSYGYTF
TRBV6-2/TRBV6-3	-	-	TRBJ1-2	TGTGCCAGCAGTTACGGCGTCACCCAGTATGGCTACACCTTC	CASSYGVTQYGYTF
TRBV10-3	-	-	TRBJ2-7	TGTGCCATCAGTGGGTCGCACGTAGCGGTCTCCTACGAGCAGTACTTC	CAISGSHVAVSYEQYF
TRBV29-1	-	-	TRBJ2-2	TGCAGCGTTGAGGGGGCGTCGGACAACACCGGGGAGCTGTTTTTT	CSVEGASDNTGELFF
TRBV7-9	-	-	TRBJ2-7	TGTGCCAGCAGCTTACTACGCTGGGACCTCGAAGCCTACGAGCAGTACTTC	CASSLLRWDLEAYEQYF